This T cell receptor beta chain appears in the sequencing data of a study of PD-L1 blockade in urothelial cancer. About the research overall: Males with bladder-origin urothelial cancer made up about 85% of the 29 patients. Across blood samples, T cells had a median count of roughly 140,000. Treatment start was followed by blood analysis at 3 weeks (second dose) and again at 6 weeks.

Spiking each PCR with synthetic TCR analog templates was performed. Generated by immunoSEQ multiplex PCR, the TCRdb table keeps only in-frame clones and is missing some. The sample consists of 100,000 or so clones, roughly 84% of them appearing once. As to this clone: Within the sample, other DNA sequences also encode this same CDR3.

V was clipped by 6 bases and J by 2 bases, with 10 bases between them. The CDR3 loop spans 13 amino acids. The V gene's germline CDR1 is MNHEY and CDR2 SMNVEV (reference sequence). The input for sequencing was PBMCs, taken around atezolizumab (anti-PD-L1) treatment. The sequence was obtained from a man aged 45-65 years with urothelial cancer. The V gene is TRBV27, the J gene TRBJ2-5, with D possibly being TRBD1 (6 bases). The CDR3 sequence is CASRGHLQETQYF. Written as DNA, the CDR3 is TGTGCCAGCAGGGGACACTTACAAGAGACCCAGTACTTC.